The clone carrying this T cell receptor beta chain was seen at least ten times. Its antigen remains unknown. Genomic DNA, the template, was used for profiling of the TCR beta VDJ and CDR3. TCRdb used MiXCR to reprocess the reads, holding one entry per CDR3 protein. The table shows approximately 190,000 distinct CDR3 sequences, with 40% to 50% occurring only once. Sequencing involved patients with CD8+CD57+ cell expansion previously shown by flow cytometry. The diagnosis in all patients was severe acquired aplastic anemia. This entry belongs to a study of CD8+CD57+ T cells in acquired aplastic anemia. General study points: For CD8+ Simpson's diversity, patients and controls showed no significant difference. It was found that more than 25 CD8+ CDR3 sequences were shared between patients and controls.

The receptor's source is a human donor with aplastic anemia. The sequenced sample consisted of sorted CD4+, CD8+, or CD8+CD57+ T cells (not recorded which) from PBMCs.

The CDR3 loop is CASSPGGSYEQYF. The CDR3 coding sequence is TGTGCCAGCAGCCCAGGGGGATCCTACGAGCAGTACTTC. V gene TRBV11-3 combines with J gene TRBJ2-7, with 7 bases aligning to TRBD1. Germline V CDR1 and CDR2: SGHNT, YENEEA. This CDR3 spans 13 amino acids. J lost 1 base, V lost 5 bases, and 2 bases had no gene match.